This T cell receptor (beta chain) was identified in a study of T cell repertoires in cytomegalovirus infection. TCRdb called the reads again in MiXCR, with one record for every CDR3 protein. Of about 450,000 distinct CDR3 sequences listed, 31% are singletons. The germline CDR1 and CDR2 sequences are DFQATT and SNEGSKA (reference sequence). V lost 3 bases, J lost 7 bases, and 16 bases lay in between. The CDR3 spans 14 residues. This clonotype appeared a few times. The rearrangement uses TRBV20-1 and TRBJ2-1; D possibly corresponds to TRBD1 (5 bases). The sample taken for sequencing was PBMCs. The receptor's source is a human donor in good health (CMV status not recorded). Some clones in this sample may be carry-over from other donors' samples. CDR3 DNA: TGCAGTGCTAGGGACACCCTTTGGGTTAATGAGCAGTTCTTC. Its translation is CSARDTLWVNEQFF.